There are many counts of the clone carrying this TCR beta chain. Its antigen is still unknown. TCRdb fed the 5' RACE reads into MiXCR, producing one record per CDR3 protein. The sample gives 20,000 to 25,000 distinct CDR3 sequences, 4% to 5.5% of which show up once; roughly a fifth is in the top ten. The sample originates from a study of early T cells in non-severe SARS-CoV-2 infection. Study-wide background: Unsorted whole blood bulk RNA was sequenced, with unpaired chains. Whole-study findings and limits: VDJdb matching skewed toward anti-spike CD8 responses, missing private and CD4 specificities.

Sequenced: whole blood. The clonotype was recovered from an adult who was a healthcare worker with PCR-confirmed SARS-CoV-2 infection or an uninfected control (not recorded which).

As DNA, the CDR3 is TGCAGTGCTAGCGGGGGGCTAGCGGTTTGGGGTGAGCAGTTCTTC. Protein: CSASGGLAVWGEQFF. J is TRBJ2-1 and V is TRBV20-1; D is perhaps TRBD2 (7 bases). The CDR3 covers 15 residues. CDR1 and CDR2 from the germline V gene are DFQATT and SNEGSKA (reference sequence). V was clipped by 3 bases and J by 9 bases, with 21 bases between them.